This T cell receptor beta chain was captured by sequencing in a study of T cells in Graves' hyperthyroidism and ophthalmopathy. V was cut by 6 bases and J by 0 bases, with 12 bases left in between. CDR1 is GTSNPN and CDR2 is SVGIG in the germline V gene (reference sequence). This CDR3 spans 13 amino acids. Drawn at first hyperthyroidism diagnosis, the blood sample preceded any ophthalmopathy symptoms. In its sample, this clonotype was seen many times. RNA transcripts yielded amplified TCR beta CDR3 regions. The HTBI set primed first-round TCR CDR3 RT-PCR. TCRdb re-analysed the multiplex PCR reads in MiXCR, keeping a single row per CDR3 protein. The table shows around 700,000 distinct CDR3 sequences, with about 17% occurring only once.

The source is a woman between 50 and 59 years old with Graves' hyperthyroidism that later progressed to Graves' ophthalmopathy. The chain uses TRBV30 and TRBJ2-7; D is possibly TRBD2 (6 bases). The sample taken for sequencing was blood. CDR3 in amino acids: CACPGVGSYEQYF. The CDR3 nucleotides read TGTGCCTGCCCGGGGGTTGGCTCCTACGAGCAGTACTTC.